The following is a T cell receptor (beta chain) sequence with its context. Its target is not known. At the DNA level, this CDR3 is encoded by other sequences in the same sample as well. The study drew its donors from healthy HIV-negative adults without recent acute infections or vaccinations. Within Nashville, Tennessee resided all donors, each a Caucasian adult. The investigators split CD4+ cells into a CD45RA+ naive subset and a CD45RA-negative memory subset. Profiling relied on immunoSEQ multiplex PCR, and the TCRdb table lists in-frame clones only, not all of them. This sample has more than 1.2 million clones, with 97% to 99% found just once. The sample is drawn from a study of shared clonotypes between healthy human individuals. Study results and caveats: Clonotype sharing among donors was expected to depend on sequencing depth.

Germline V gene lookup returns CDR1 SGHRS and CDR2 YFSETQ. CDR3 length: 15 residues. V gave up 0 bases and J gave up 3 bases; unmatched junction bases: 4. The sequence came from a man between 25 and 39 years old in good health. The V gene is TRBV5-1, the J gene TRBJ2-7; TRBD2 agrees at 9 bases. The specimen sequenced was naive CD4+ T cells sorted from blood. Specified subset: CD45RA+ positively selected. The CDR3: CASSLGLAGSYEQYF. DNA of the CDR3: TGCGCCAGCAGCTTGGGCCTAGCGGGAAGCTACGAGCAGTACTTC.